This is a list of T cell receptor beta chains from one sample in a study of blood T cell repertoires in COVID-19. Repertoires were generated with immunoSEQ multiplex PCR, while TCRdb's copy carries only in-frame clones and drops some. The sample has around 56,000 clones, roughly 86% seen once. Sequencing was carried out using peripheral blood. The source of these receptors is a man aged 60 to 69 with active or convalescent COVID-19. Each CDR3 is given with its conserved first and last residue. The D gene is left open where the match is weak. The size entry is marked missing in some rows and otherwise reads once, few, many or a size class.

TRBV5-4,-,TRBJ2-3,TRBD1,CASSYPPPGQDTQYF,TGTGCCAGCAGCTATCCCCCCCCGGGACAGGATACGCAGTATTTT
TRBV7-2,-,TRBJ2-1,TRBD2,CASSPRGAGGEQFF,TGTGCCAGCAGCCCCCGGGGAGCGGGAGGTGAGCAGTTCTTC
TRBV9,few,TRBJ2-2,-,CASSVQVQGTGELFF,TGTGCCAGCAGCGTCCAAGTCCAGGGGACCGGGGAGCTGTTTTTT
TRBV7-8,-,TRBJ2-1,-,CASSSTTETYNEQFF,TGTGCCAGCAGCTCGACCACCGAGACTTACAATGAGCAGTTCTTC
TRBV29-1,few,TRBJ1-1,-,CSVGRESTEAFF,TGCAGCGTTGGAAGGGAGAGCACTGAAGCTTTCTTT
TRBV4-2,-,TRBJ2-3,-,CASSQAQRSITDTQYF,TGTGCCAGCAGCCAAGCCCAGCGGAGTATCACAGATACGCAGTATTTT
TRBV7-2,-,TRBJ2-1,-,CASSLNLGVDEQFF,TGTGCCAGCAGTTTAAACCTGGGAGTAGATGAGCAGTTCTTC
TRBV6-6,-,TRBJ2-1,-,CASSYSGSGGNEQFF,TGTGCCAGCAGTTACTCGGGGTCAGGGGGGAATGAGCAGTTCTTC
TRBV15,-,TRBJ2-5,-,CATSRLGGRGEETQYF,TGTGCCACCAGCAGATTGGGGGGCAGGGGGGAAGAGACCCAGTACTTC
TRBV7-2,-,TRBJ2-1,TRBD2,CASSPRTSGYNEQFF,TGTGCCAGCAGCCCGAGGACTAGCGGATACAATGAGCAGTTCTTC
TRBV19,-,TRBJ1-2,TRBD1,CASSISQGASGYTF,TGTGCCAGTAGTATATCACAGGGGGCGAGTGGCTACACCTTC
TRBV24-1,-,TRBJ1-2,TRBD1,CATSETGLGYTF,TGTGCCACCAGTGAGACAGGGTTGGGCTACACCTTC
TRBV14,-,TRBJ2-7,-,CASSRTLGGGFEQYF,TGTGCCAGCAGCCGAACACTAGGTGGGGGGTTCGAGCAGTACTTC
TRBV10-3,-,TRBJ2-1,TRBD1,CAISGQGNEQFF,TGTGCCATCAGCGGACAGGGCAATGAGCAGTTCTTC
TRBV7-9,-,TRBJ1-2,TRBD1,CASSLVGQGVYGYTF,TGTGCCAGCAGCTTAGTGGGACAGGGGGTATATGGCTACACCTTC
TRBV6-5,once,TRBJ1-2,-,CASSPDRASNYGYTF,TGTGCCAGCAGTCCGGACAGAGCGTCTAACTATGGCTACACCTTC
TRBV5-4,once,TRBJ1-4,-,CASSGRGARIEKLFF,TGTGCCAGCAGCGGCAGGGGTGCCAGGATTGAAAAACTGTTTTTT
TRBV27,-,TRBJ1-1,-,CASSFLPTGKTEAFF,TGTGCCAGCAGTTTCCTGCCTACAGGGAAAACTGAAGCTTTCTTT
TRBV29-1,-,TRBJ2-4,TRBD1,CSGVWTGGAKNIQYF,TGCAGCGGCGTGTGGACAGGGGGGGCCAAAAACATTCAGTACTTC
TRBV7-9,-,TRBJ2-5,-,CASSLGDSTQETQYF,TGTGCCAGCAGCTTAGGGGACTCCACGCAAGAGACCCAGTACTTC
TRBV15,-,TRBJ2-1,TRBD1,CATSRAGTGEINEQFF,TGTGCCACCAGCAGGGCCGGGACAGGGGAAATCAATGAGCAGTTCTTC
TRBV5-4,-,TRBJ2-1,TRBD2,CASSLSPLAGDNEQFF,TGTGCCAGCAGCTTGAGCCCGCTAGCGGGGGACAATGAGCAGTTCTTC
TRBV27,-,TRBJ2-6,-,CASSPLYQAGANVLTF,TGTGCCAGCAGTCCACTCTACCAGGCAGGGGCCAACGTCCTGACTTTC
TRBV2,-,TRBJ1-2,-,CASSPRQAGRAYGYTF,TGTGCCAGCAGTCCCAGACAGGCGGGCAGGGCCTATGGCTACACCTTC
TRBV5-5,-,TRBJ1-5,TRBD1,CASSLAGGAGQPQHF,TGTGCCAGCAGCTTGGCAGGGGGCGCTGGTCAGCCCCAGCATTTT
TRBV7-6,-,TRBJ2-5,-,CASSARRGAGRAETQYF,TGTGCCAGCAGCGCCCGCCGGGGGGCCGGTCGTGCGGAGACCCAGTACTTC
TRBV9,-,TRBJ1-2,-,CASSVASGYGYTF,TGTGCCAGCAGCGTAGCAAGCGGGTATGGCTACACCTTC
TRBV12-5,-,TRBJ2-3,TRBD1,CASGPGQVEADTQYF,TGTGCTAGTGGCCCCGGACAGGTGGAGGCAGATACGCAGTATTTT
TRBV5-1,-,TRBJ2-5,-,CASSSSQVQETQYF,TGCGCCAGCAGCTCTTCGCAGGTACAAGAGACCCAGTACTTC
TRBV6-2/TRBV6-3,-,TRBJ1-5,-,CASSSSQLQRRNQPQHF,TGTGCCAGCAGTTCGAGCCAACTACAACGAAGGAATCAGCCCCAGCATTTT
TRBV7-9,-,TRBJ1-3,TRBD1,CASSLGGTGFGTIYF,TGTGCCAGCAGCTTAGGTGGGACAGGGTTCGGCACCATATATTTT
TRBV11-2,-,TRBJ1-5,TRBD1,CASSLGPGTGEGQPQHF,TGTGCCAGCAGCTTAGGACCCGGGACAGGGGAGGGTCAGCCCCAGCATTTT
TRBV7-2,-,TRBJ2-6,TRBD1,CASSPRATGAGANVLTF,TGTGCCAGCAGCCCCCGAGCTACAGGGGCTGGGGCCAACGTCCTGACTTTC
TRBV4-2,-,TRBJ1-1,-,CASSQEVGGSWTEAFF,TGTGCCAGCAGCCAAGAGGTTGGGGGCTCTTGGACTGAAGCTTTCTTT
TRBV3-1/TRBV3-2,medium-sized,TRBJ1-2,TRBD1,CASSLQDRGLGYTF,TGTGCCAGCAGCCTCCAGGACAGGGGGCTTGGCTACACCTTC
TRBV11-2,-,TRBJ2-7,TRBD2,CASSLSGLGYEQYF,TGTGCCAGCAGCTTATCAGGACTAGGCTACGAGCAGTACTTC
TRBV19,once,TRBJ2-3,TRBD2,CASSIFGAGVPDTQYF,TGTGCCAGTAGTATCTTCGGAGCGGGAGTCCCAGATACGCAGTATTTT
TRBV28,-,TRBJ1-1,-,CASSFGQLVEAFF,TGTGCCAGCAGTTTCGGACAGCTAGTTGAAGCTTTCTTT
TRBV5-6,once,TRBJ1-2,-,CASSLAEGYTF,TGTGCCAGCAGCTTGGCCGAGGGCTACACCTTC
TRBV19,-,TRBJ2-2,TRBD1,CASNPTGLVTGELFF,TGTGCCAGTAACCCGACAGGGCTGGTCACCGGGGAGCTGTTTTTT
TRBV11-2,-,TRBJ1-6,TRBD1,CASGGQGASYNSPLHF,TGTGCCAGCGGAGGACAGGGGGCTTCCTATAATTCACCCCTCCACTTT
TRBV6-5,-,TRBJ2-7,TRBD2,CASSYLTSGISEQYF,TGTGCCAGCAGTTACTTGACTAGCGGGATCTCCGAGCAGTACTTC
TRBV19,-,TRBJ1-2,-,CASSLRDGYTF,TGTGCCAGTAGCCTCAGGGATGGCTACACCTTC
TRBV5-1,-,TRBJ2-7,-,CASSFQGEVDEQYF,TGCGCCAGCAGCTTTCAGGGGGAGGTGGACGAGCAGTACTTC
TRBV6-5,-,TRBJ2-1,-,CASSYAAGQSYNEQFF,TGTGCCAGCAGTTACGCGGCGGGCCAATCCTACAATGAGCAGTTCTTC
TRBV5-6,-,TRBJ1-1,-,CASSRDFGDTEAFF,TGTGCCAGCAGCCGGGACTTCGGGGACACTGAAGCTTTCTTT
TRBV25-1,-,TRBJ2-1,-,CASSRQYNEQFF,TGTGCCAGCAGCAGGCAATACAATGAGCAGTTCTTC
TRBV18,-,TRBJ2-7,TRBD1,CASSPPNRGRSEQYF,TGTGCCAGCTCACCACCGAACAGGGGGCGCTCCGAGCAGTACTTC
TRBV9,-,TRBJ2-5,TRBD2,CASSALPSGQETQYF,TGTGCCAGCAGCGCATTACCTAGCGGACAAGAGACCCAGTACTTC
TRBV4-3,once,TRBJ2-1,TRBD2,CASSQGRTSADDEQFF,TGCGCCAGCAGCCAAGGCCGGACTAGCGCGGACGATGAGCAGTTCTTC
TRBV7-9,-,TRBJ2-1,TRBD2,CASFSGGSEPYNEQFF,TGTGCCAGCTTTAGCGGGGGCTCCGAACCCTACAATGAGCAGTTCTTC
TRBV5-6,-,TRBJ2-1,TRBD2,CASSFFGWGGGADEQFF,TGTGCCAGCAGCTTTTTTGGTTGGGGCGGGGGGGCCGATGAGCAGTTCTTC
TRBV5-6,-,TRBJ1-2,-,CASSLRRQANYGYTF,TGTGCCAGCAGCTTGCGCAGGCAAGCTAACTATGGCTACACCTTC
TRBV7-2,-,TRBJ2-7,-,CASSLALGRGYEQYF,TGTGCCAGCAGCTTAGCGCTAGGCAGAGGCTACGAGCAGTACTTC
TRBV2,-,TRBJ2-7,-,CASRGLPTYEQYF,TGTGCCAGCCGAGGACTTCCCACCTACGAGCAGTACTTC